This T cell receptor (beta chain) was observed in a study of cytomegalovirus exposure and HLA in healthy donors. Regarding the study as a whole: Certain sequence variants were highly shared and formed a cluster, and this cluster was likely a sequencing artifact. In an earlier analysis, about 87% or about 30%: the productive usage of most TCR beta V segments.

This clone is a singleton in its sample. What it binds is unknown. The CDR3 has 15 amino acids. Between the trimmed V and J ends, which lost 0 bases and 6 bases, there was a span of 14 bases. Germline V lookup: CDR1 SGHRS, CDR2 YFSETQ. Researchers ran the PCR with 60 Vbeta and 13 Jbeta primers. The repertoire was sequenced with immunoSEQ multiplex PCR; TCRdb's copy has only in-frame clones and lacks some. The table has 100,000 or so clones, approximately 74% seen once; the top ten hold under 2%. The sequenced sample consisted of PBMCs. This TCR was recovered from a woman aged 40 to 50 in good health and CMV-seronegative. The rearrangement joins TRBV5-1 to TRBJ2-3; a weak D match, TRBD1 (7 bases). The CDR3 DNA is TGCGCCAGCAGCTTGGTGGCAGGGGGGATGGATACGCAGTATTTT. It translates to CASSLVAGGMDTQYF.